This TCR beta chain came from a study of cytomegalovirus exposure and HLA in healthy donors. The study's findings and limits: Reports state that TCR beta sequences accurately predicted most subjects' HLA-A and HLA-B alleles. Later analysis showed TCR association rates varying by HLA locus, highest for DRB1 and lowest for HLA-C.

As concerns this clone: The antigen remains undetermined.

The CDR3 has 14 residues. CDR1 is SGHTA, CDR2 FQGNSA, per germline. After removal of 8 bases from V and 7 bases from J, the junction contained 12 bases not matched to a gene. The PCR ran on 60 Vbeta and 13 Jbeta primers. Using immunoSEQ multiplex PCR, the repertoire was profiled, and TCRdb retains in-frame clones only, with some absent. The repertoire consists of about 200,000 clones, with over 75% occurring once and the leading ten covering about 0.1%. Input material: PBMCs. This clonotype was sampled from a boy aged 2 to 10 in good health and CMV-seronegative. The chain uses TRBV7-2 and TRBJ2-7; 9 bases match TRBD1. The CDR3, as DNA: TGTGCCAGCCTCATGACAGGGGGAGTCGGGGAGCAGTACTTC. This encodes CASLMTGGVGEQYF.